Below, one T cell receptor (beta chain) is given with its context. What it recognizes is unknown. The data derive from a study of a mutant IDH1 vaccine in newly diagnosed glioma. At the level of the study: Patients were pretreated with radiotherapy, temozolomide, or both, mostly both.

Time point in this sample: week 5, during vaccination. Doses comprised 300 ug of mutant IDH1 20-mer peptide each, plus topical imiquimod. Using immunoSEQ multiplex PCR, the repertoire was profiled, and TCRdb retains in-frame clones only, with some absent. Of roughly 54,000 clones in the sample, about 86% were seen once. Germline lookup yields CDR1 MNHEY and CDR2 SMNVEV (reference sequence). This CDR3 has 12 residues. Trimming shortened V by 5 bases and J by 11 bases, and 10 bases separated the two germline ends. This sequence originates from a man aged 25 to 40 with glioma. The chain links TRBV27 to TRBJ1-6; D gene ambiguous. Material: PBMCs, obtained from a glioma patient whose treatment included an IDH1 peptide vaccine. CDR3 in amino acids: CASSARGAPLHF. The CDR3 DNA reads as TGTGCCAGCAGTGCTCGTGGAGCACCCCTCCACTTT.